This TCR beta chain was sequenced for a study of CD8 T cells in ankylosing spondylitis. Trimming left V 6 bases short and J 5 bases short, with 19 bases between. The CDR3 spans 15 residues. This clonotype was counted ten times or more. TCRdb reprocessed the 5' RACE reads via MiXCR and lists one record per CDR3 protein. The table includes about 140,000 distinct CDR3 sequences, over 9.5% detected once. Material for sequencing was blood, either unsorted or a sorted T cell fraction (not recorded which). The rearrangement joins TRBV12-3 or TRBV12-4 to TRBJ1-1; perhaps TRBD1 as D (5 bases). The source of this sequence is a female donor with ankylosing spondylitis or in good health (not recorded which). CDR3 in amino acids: CASSNLEGLGTEAFF. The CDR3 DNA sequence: TGTGCCAGCAGCAACCTGGAGGGGCTTGGGACTGAAGCTTTCTTT.